This T cell receptor (beta chain) comes out of a study of cytomegalovirus exposure and HLA in healthy donors (dated 2017 in TCRdb). Notes on the research overall: According to an earlier analysis of around 600 of the donors, about 179 million T cells yielded roughly 110 million unique TCR beta sequences and about 280 Gb of sequence data. Every repertoire in the discovery cohort had been generated on one and the same sequencing platform. Typing coverage varied by locus: roughly 620-640 donors for A, B, C, DRB1 and DQB1; some 520 for DQA1; over 600 for DPA1; under 490 for DPB1. Along with the roughly 670-subject first cohort, a separate validation cohort of over 90 different subjects was used. On average, 235,054 unique TCR beta nucleotide sequences were sequenced per donor among about 400 genotyped donors of the cohort, with about 19% of those sequences being non-productive. Genome-wide SNP genotypes for about 65% of the roughly 670 donors were used in a later genetic analysis, which treated that subset as a discovery cohort. The aim of the study was to test whether cataloging public T cell receptors could identify signatures of past pathogen exposure. Among the roughly 390 genotyped donors, approximately 77% belonged to the genetic ancestry cluster associated with self-reported Caucasian donors. Roughly five DR-DQ haplotypes were handled as single units for association and clustering, since linkage in the cohort was strong. The study used immunosequencing to profile the T cell repertoires of more than 650 subjects and linked those repertoires to cytomegalovirus serostatus. To study patterns of TCR occurrence, a later analysis re-analyzed previously published TCR beta repertoires from 500 to 850 donors and added high-resolution HLA genotyping. Alongside the repertoire data, information on donor age, sex, ethnicity and CMV serostatus was compiled. To decide whether each TCR beta V gene segment behaved as functional or pseudogenic, an earlier analysis of nearly 600 of the donors relied on high-throughput TCR beta sequencing. The study combined high-throughput TCR immunosequencing, statistical association of individual TCRs with disease status, and machine learning to predict cytomegalovirus infection status. HLA typing included class I and class II loci at four-digit resolution. About 280 gigabases of sequencing data and 75 million to 85 million unique TCR sequences made up an early release that covered approximately 700 HLA-typed donors. Rather than drawing on any new phenotypic data, the later analysis identified candidate immune exposures from TCR beta sequences and the way those sequences occurred across donors. What the study reported, not specific to this receptor: Strong co-occurrence of HLA alleles, especially DR and DQ, made assigning TCR associations to individual alleles difficult. For the cohort, immune exposure information was limited to CMV serostatus. A later analysis found that HLA-associated TCR beta chains were more clonally expanded and had lower generation probabilities than equally common non-associated chains. The study gave a list of about 150 TCR beta chains associated with cytomegalovirus. Linkage disequilibrium might explain the correlated functional status among segregating V segments, but an unknown experimental factor could not be excluded. In a later analysis, most CMV-associated TCR beta chains were found to appear HLA-restricted, with HLA associations seemingly driven largely by CMV exposure. Presence/absence analyses assumed roughly uniform sequencing depth across donors, an assumption that may not hold. A further reported finding was that TCR beta sequences accurately predicted the HLA-A and HLA-B alleles for most subjects in the first cohort. According to a later genetic analysis, donors in an Asian-associated ancestry cluster had fewer N-insertions in productive TCRs than the roughly 700-donor mean. HLA typing was unavailable for some donors at each locus, so association tests used only the typed subset. In a later analysis, the rate of TCR association differed among HLA loci, with DRB1 alleles having the most associated TCRs and HLA-C alleles having the fewest. According to the authors, the approach could potentially be generalized to other disease states and immunological phenotypes. In an earlier analysis of fewer than 750 of the donors, most TCR beta V segments were observed in productive rearrangements about 90% or about 30% of the time, broadly matching IMGT annotations. The classifier was reported to diagnose cytomegalovirus status with high specificity and sensitivity in both the original and validation cohorts. A later analysis reported that several top co-occurrence clusters appeared linked to parvovirus B19, influenza, CMV and Epstein-Barr virus. Specific HLA alleles were associated with more than 15,000 TCR beta sequences at a false discovery rate of 0.05 in a later analysis. The cohort was sequenced for TCR beta chains only, and without alpha or paired-chain data the features that could be detected were limited. While some public TCRs were present in many individuals, most TCR sequences turned up only very rarely across donors. Because counts were too low, around 17 rarely observed V segments, including chromosome 9 orphons, were left out of the earlier analysis of some 640 of the donors. A group of highly shared sequence variants was considered likely to be a technical artifact of the sequencing pipeline. A later genetic analysis associated a missense DCLRE1C variant with V-gene and J-gene trimming of TCR beta chains, and an independent cohort replicated the association. In vitro tests confirmed that a few of the cytomegalovirus-associated TCR beta chains recognize cytomegalovirus antigens. Because the 87-base-pair reads could not distinguish some IMGT-functional V segments, including TRBV6-2 and TRBV6-3, those segments were excluded.

Trimming at the junction amounts to 6 bases on V and 4 bases on J, and the germline ends lie 15 bases apart. In the germline V gene, CDR1 corresponds to MNHEY and CDR2 to SVGAGI. The CDR3 runs 14 residues from the cysteine to the phenylalanine. The entry retains the CDR3 DNA only, 42 bases that are in frame from base 1. The cohort consisted of 670 or so healthy bone marrow donors. Cohort members were all nominally healthy when sampled, although unrecorded immune exposures were likely present. The donor was CMV seropositive and was included in the group of approximately 300 seropositive cohort members. Every donor gave a peripheral blood sample, and the peripheral blood mononuclear cells from that sample were used for TCR beta sequencing. The Qiagen DNeasy Blood Extraction Kit was used to extract genomic DNA from the blood cell samples. To note about this clone: What antigen it recognizes has not been identified. Base-call qualities are not available, and no considerably larger clone is one nucleotide away.

The library was generated by the immunoSEQ multiplex PCR assay. A mixture of 60 forward primers for TCR Vbeta segments and 13 reverse primers for TCR Jbeta segments was used in the multiplex PCR. A multiplex PCR assay on genomic DNA amplified the CDR3 region of rearranged TCR beta genes. The Illumina HiSeq System was used to sequence the amplified TCR beta libraries as 87-base-pair reads. The paper's data handling went like this. A later analysis counted about 76 million unique TCR beta chains across the 640 or so repertoires, and roughly 11 million of these chains were shared by at least two donors. Raw reads were error-corrected and collapsed into unique sequences with a nearest-neighbor algorithm that merged closely related sequences to remove PCR and sequencing errors. To assign V, D and J gene segments, CDR3 sequences were aligned to IMGT reference sequences. For a sequence to be retained, a match of at least six nucleotides to both a V gene segment and a J gene segment was required. A rearrangement counted as productive if the CDR3 had no stop codons and remained in frame with V and J, and every other rearrangement counted as non-productive. CDR3 was defined by IMGT convention, running from the second conserved V-encoded cysteine to the conserved J-encoded phenylalanine. The earlier analysis of 550 to 650 of the donors excluded any sequence lacking an unambiguous match to a single V gene segment. An earlier analysis of around 600 of the donors classified V segments as functional when productive rearrangements were above 56.7% and as segregating when the standard deviation between donors was above 5%. To diagnose cytomegalovirus status from the catalog of TCR beta chain sequences, a statistical classification framework was built. In a later analysis, V and J genes were assigned by comparing TCR nucleotide sequences against IMGT/GENE-DB human TR gene sequences. Using the TCRdist pipeline, a later analysis assigned CDR3 sequences along with most-parsimonious VDJ recombination scenarios. In a later analysis, each TCR beta chain was defined by its CDR3 amino acid sequence together with its V-gene family, and reads lacking a unique V-gene family were excluded. To address suspected cross-contamination and a sequencing artifact, a later analysis removed 450 to 700 highly shared, low-generation-probability nucleotide sequences. For each public chain, a later analysis derived a clonal expansion index from normalized ranks of inferred template counts within each repertoire. In a later analysis, generation probabilities were computed with a VDJ recombination model fitted to out-of-frame rearrangements, and the resulting probabilities were checked against IGoR. Hypergeometric tests were used in a later analysis to score TCR-TCR, TCR-HLA and TCR-CMV co-occurrence, with a repertoire-size bias correction applied to the TCR pairs. A later analysis estimated false discovery rates by permuting HLA or CMV assignments 20 times. A later analysis grouped co-occurring TCRs with DBSCAN, adding TCRdist sequence similarity when clustering within HLA-allele-positive subsets. Repertoires with fewer than 30,000 or more than 120,000 public chains were left out of co-occurrence clustering, as were roughly five repertoires with anomalous nucleotide sharing. The clones in this table, taken by TCRdb from immuneACCESS, are in-frame only. Not every clone is retained; where verified, under half of the shortfall comes from an unresolved V gene, and the cause of the rest is unknown. V, J and clone size were drawn from that table, and D and trimming were deduced from the DNA. This sample is represented by more than 90,000 clones; roughly 80% of them were singletons. About 7% of the sample rests with the top ten.

This clonotype was obtained from a man in his forties or fifties in good health and CMV-seropositive. This chain is built from TRBV6-5 and TRBJ1-2, and possibly TRBD1, on 5 matching bases. Specimen: PBMCs. The CDR3: CASSYGGAPYGYTF. In nucleotides, the sequence is TGTGCCAGCAGCTACGGAGGGGCCCCCTATGGCTACACCTTC.